This T cell receptor (beta chain) was sequenced in a study of cytomegalovirus exposure and HLA in healthy donors. Points from the study as a whole: A later analysis showed that HLA-associated TCR beta chains had undergone more clonal expansion than equally common others.

The PCR used 60 Vbeta and 13 Jbeta primers. Here immunoSEQ multiplex PCR was the method, and the copy in TCRdb shows in-frame clones only, minus some. The sample consists of 140,000 or so clones, roughly 76% of them appearing once. CDR1 and CDR2 (germline): SGDLS, YYNGEE. The CDR3 is 14 amino acids. V lost 0 bases to trimming and J lost 6 bases; unmatched junction nucleotides: 3. A word on this clone: Antigen unknown.

Sequences were obtained from PBMCs. This clonotype was sampled from a woman aged 30 to 39 in good health and CMV-seronegative. The chain employs TRBV9 and TRBJ2-3, with 8 bases fitting TRBD1. The CDR3 here is CASSVGTGRDTQYF. DNA of the CDR3: TGTGCCAGCAGCGTAGGGACAGGGAGGGATACGCAGTATTTT.